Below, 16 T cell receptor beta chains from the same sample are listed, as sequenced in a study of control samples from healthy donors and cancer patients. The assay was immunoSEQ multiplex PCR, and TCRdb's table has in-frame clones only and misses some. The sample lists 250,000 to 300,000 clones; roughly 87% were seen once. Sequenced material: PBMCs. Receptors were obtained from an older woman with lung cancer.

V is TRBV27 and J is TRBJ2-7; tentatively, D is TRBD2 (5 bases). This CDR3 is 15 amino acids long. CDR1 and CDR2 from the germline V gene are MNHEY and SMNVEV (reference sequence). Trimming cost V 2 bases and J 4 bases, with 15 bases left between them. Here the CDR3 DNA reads TGTGCCAGCAGTTTACGCGAGAGGGCCCCTTACGAGCAGTACTTC. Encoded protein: CASSLRERAPYEQYF.

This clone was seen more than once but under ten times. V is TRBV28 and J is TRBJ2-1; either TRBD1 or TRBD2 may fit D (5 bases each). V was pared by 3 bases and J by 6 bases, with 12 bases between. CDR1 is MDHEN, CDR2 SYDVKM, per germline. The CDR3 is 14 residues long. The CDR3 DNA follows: TGTGCCAGCAGTTTGCAGGGACGGTTCAATGAGCAGTTCTTC. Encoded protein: CASSLQGRFNEQFF.

The chain's CDR3 is CASSITGETQYF. The CDR3 DNA sequence: TGTGCCAGCAGCATCACGGGAGAGACCCAGTACTTC. This rearrangement joins TRBV5-6 to TRBJ2-5; D gene unclear. The germline gives CDR1 SGHDT, CDR2 YYEEEE. The CDR3 totals 12 residues. V was pared by 4 bases and J by 4 bases, with 8 bases between. Drawing the rest from reference TRBV5-6 and TRBJ2-5, the complete variable domain is DAGVTQSPTHLIKTRGQQVTLRCSPKSGHDTVSWYQQALGQGPQFIFQYYEEEERQRGNFPDRFSGHQFPNYSSELNVNALLLGDSALYLCASSITGETQYFGPGTRLLVL.

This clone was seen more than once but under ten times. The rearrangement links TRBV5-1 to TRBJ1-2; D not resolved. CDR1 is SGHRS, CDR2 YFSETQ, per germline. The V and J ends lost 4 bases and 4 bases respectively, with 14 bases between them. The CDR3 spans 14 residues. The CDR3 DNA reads TGCGCCAGCAGCCCCAGCCGGGGAAGCTATGGCTACACCTTC. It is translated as CASSPSRGSYGYTF.

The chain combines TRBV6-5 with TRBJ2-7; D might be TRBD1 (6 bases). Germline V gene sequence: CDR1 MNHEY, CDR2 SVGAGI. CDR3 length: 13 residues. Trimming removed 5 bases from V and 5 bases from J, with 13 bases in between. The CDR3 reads CASSRISGDEQYF. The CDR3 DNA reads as TGTGCCAGCAGTCGCATCTCAGGGGACGAGCAGTACTTC.

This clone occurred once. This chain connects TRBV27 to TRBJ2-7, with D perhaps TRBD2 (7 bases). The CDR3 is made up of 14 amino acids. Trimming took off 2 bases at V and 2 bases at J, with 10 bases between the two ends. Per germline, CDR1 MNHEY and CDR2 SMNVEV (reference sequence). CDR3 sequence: CASSLRGAPYEQYF. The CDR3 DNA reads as TGTGCCAGCAGTTTACGGGGGGCTCCCTACGAGCAGTACTTC.

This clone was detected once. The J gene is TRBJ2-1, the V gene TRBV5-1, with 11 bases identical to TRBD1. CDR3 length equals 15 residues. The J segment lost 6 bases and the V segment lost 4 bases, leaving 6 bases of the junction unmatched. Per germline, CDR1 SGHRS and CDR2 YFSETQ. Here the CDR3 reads CASSGRDRGINEQFF. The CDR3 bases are TGCGCCAGCAGCGGCCGGGACAGGGGGATCAATGAGCAGTTCTTC.

In nucleotides, the CDR3 is TGTGCCAGCAGCTTGGGACGGATGAACACTGAAGCTTTCTTT. The encoded protein is CASSLGRMNTEAFF. The V and J genes are TRBV11-1 and TRBJ1-1; a weak D match, TRBD1 (5 bases). CDR3 length equals 14 residues. The germline gives CDR1 SGHAT, CDR2 FQDESV (reference sequence). Trimming left V 3 bases short and J 0 bases short, with 8 bases between. The entire variable domain, with the rest obtained from reference TRBV11-1 and TRBJ1-1, is as follows: EAEVAQSPRYKITEKSQAVAFWCDPISGHATLYWYRQILGQGPELLVQFQDESVVDDSQLPKDRFSAERLKGVDSTLKIQPAELGDSAMYLCASSLGRMNTEAFFGQGTRLTVV.

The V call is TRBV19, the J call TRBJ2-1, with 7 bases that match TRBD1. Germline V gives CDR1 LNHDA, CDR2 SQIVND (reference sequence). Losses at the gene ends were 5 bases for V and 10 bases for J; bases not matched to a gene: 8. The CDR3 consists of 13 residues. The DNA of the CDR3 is TGTGCCAGTAGTGACAGGGTCGGATGGGAGCAGTTCTTC. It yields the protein CASSDRVGWEQFF.

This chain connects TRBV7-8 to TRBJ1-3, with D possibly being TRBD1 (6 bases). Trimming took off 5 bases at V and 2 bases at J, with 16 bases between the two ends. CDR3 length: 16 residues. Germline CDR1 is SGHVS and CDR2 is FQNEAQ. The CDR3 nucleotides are TGTGCCAGCAGCCGGGGGCCTGAAGCTACTGGAAACACCATATATTTT. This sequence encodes CASSRGPEATGNTIYF.

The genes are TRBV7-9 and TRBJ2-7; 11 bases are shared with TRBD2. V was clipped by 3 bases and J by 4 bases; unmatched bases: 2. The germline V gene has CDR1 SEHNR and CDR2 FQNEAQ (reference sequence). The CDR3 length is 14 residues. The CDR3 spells CASSFTSGSYEQYF. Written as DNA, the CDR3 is TGTGCCAGCAGCTTCACTAGCGGGAGTTACGAGCAGTACTTC.

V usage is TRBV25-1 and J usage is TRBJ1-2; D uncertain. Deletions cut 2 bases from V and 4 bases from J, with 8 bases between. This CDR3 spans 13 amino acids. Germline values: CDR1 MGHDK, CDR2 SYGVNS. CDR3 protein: CASSETAIYGYTF. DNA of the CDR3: TGTGCCAGCAGTGAAACAGCCATCTATGGCTACACCTTC.

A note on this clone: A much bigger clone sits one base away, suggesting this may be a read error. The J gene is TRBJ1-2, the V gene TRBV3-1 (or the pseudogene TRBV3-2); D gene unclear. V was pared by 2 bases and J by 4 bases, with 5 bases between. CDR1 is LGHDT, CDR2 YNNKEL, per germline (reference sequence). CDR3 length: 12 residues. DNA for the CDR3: TGTGCCAGCAGCCAACGGACCTATGGCTACACCTTC. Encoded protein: CASSQRTYGYTF.

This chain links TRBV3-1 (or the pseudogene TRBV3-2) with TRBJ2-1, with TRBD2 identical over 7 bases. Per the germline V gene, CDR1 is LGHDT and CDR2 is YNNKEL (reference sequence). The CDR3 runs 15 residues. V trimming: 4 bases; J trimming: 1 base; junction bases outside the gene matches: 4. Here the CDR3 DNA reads TGTGCCAGCAGCCGAGGGACTATATCCTACAATGAGCAGTTCTTC. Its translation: CASSRGTISYNEQFF.

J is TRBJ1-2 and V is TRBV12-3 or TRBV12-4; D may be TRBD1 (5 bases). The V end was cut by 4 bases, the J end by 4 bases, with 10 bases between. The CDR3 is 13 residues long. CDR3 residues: CASSSSGPYGYTF. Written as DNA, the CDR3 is TGTGCCAGCAGTTCCTCAGGGCCCTATGGCTACACCTTC.

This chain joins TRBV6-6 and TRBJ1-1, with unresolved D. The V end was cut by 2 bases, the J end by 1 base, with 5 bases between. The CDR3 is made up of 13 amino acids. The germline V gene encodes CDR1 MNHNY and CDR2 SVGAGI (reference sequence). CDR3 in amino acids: CASSYRQNTEAFF. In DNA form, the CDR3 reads TGTGCCAGCAGTTACCGCCAGAACACTGAAGCTTTCTTT.